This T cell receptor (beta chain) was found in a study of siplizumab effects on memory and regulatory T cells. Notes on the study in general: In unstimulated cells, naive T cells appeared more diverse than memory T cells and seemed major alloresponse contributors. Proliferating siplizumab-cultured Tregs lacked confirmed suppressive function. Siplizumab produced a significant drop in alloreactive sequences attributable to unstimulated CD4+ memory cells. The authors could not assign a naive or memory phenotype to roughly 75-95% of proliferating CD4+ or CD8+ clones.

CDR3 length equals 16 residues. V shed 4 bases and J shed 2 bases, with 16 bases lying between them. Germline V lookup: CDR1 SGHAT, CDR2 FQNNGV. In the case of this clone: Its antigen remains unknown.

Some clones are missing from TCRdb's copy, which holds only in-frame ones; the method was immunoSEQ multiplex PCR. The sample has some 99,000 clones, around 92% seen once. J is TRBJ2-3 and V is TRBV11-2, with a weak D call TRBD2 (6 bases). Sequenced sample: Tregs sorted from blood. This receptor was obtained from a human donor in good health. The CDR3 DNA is TGTGCCAGCAGCTCGCGTTGGGCTAGCGCCACAGATACGCAGTATTTT. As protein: CASSSRWASATDTQYF. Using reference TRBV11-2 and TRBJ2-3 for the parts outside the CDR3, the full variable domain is EAGVAQSPRYKIIEKRQSVAFWCNPISGHATLYWYQQILGQGPKLLIQFQNNGVVDDSQLPKDRFSAERLKGVDSTLKIQPAKLEDSAVYLCASSSRWASATDTQYFGPGTRLTVL.